These 5 T cell receptor beta chains were sequenced from one sample in a study of cytomegalovirus exposure and HLA in healthy donors. 13 Jbeta primers and 60 Vbeta primers were used for the PCR. TCRdb keeps only in-frame clones here, not all; method: immunoSEQ multiplex PCR. The data show fewer than 200,000 clones, 76% seen once. The sample comprised PBMCs. These receptors were taken from a female donor in good health and CMV-seronegative.

The genes are TRBV7-8 and TRBJ2-3; 8 bases map to TRBD2. CDR3 length: 15 amino acids. The V gene's germline CDR1 is SGHVS and CDR2 FQNEAQ. Trimming took 5 bases from V and 4 from J; bases not matched to a gene: 8. CDR3 amino acids: CASSSGRGLSDTQYF. The CDR3 DNA reads as TGTGCCAGCAGCAGCGGGAGAGGTTTGTCAGATACGCAGTATTTT.

The gene calls are TRBV11-2 and TRBJ2-2; D uncertain. CDR1 is SGHAT and CDR2 is FQNNGV in the germline V gene. V lost 2 bases and J lost 6, with 10 bases in between. CDR3 length equals 14 residues. CDR3 sequence (DNA): TGTGCCAGCAGCTTATTTGGCACACCCGGGGAGCTGTTTTTT. This codes for CASSLFGTPGELFF.

The chain has TRBV6-5 and TRBJ1-3, with D perhaps TRBD1 (5 bases). The CDR3 consists of 15 residues. The germline V and J ends were trimmed by 6 bases and 1 base, with 13 bases remaining between them. The germline V gene has CDR1 MNHEY and CDR2 SVGAGI. The CDR3 nucleotides are TGTGCCAGCAGGCAAATAGACAGATCTGGAAACACCATATATTTT. Translation: CASRQIDRSGNTIYF.

V and J are TRBV10-3 and TRBJ2-7, with TRBD2 matching over 13 bases. There are 15 residues in the CDR3. Germline V gene data show CDR1 as ENHRY and CDR2 as SYGVKD. Losses at the gene ends were 6 bases for V and 2 bases for J; bases not matched to a gene: 4. CDR3 coding DNA: TGTGCCATCAGCCAGGGACTAGCGGGGACCTACGAGCAGTACTTC. Translated, it gives CAISQGLAGTYEQYF.

The genes are TRBV15 and TRBJ1-1; D is possibly TRBD1 (5 bases). Germline lookup yields CDR1 LNHNV and CDR2 YYDKDF (reference sequence). The ends were cut back, 0 bases at V and 6 bases at J, with 8 bases in the middle. The CDR3 extends over 13 amino acids. The CDR3 here is CATSRDRRAEAFF. CDR3 bases: TGTGCCACCAGCAGAGATCGCAGGGCTGAAGCTTTCTTT.